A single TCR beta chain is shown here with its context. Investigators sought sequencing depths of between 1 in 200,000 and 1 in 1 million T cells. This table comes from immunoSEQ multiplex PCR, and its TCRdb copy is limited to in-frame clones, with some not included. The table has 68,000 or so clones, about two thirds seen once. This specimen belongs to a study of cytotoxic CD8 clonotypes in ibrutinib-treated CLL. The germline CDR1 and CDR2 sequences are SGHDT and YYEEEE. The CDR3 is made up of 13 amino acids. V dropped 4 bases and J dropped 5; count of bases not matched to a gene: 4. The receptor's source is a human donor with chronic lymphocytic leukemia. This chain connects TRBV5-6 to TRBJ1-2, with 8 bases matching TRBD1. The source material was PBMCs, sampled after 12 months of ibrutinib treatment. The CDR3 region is CASSQQGGYGYTF. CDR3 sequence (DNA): TGTGCCAGCAGCCAACAGGGGGGGTATGGCTACACCTTC.